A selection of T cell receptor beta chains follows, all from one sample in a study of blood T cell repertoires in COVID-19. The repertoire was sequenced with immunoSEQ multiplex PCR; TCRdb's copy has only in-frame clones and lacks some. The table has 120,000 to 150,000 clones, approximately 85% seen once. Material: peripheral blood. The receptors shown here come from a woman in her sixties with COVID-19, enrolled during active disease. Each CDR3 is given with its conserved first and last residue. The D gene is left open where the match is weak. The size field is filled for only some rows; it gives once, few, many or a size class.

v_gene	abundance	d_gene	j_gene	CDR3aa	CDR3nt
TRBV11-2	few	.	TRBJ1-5	CASSPLVGARGQPQHF	TGTGCCAGCAGTCCACTGGTGGGGGCAAGGGGACAGCCCCAGCATTTT
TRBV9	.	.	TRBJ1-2	CASSTPGEGFSYGYTF	TGTGCCAGCAGCACCCCGGGGGAGGGCTTTAGCTATGGCTACACCTTC
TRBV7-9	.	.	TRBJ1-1	CASSFVLTGEAFF	TGTGCCAGCAGCTTCGTTCTTACGGGGGAAGCTTTCTTT
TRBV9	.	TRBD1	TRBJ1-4	CASSLQGAFEKLFF	TGTGCCAGCAGCCTACAGGGGGCTTTCGAAAAACTGTTTTTT
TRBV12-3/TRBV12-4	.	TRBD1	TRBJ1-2	CASSLQGAYGYTF	TGTGCCAGCAGTTTACAGGGGGCCTATGGCTACACCTTC
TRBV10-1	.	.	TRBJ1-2	CASSFARSPYYGYTF	TGCGCCAGCAGTTTCGCAAGGAGTCCTTACTATGGCTACACCTTC
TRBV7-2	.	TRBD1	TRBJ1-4	CASTLTGANEKLFF	TGTGCCAGCACACTTACAGGGGCGAATGAAAAACTGTTTTTT
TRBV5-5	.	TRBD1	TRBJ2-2	CASSLWNRGRITNTGELFF	TGTGCCAGCAGCCTTTGGAACAGGGGGCGCATCACGAACACCGGGGAGCTGTTTTTT
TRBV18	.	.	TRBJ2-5	CASSYRDTETQYF	TGTGCCAGCTCATACAGGGATACAGAGACCCAGTACTTC
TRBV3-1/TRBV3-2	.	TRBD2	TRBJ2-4	CASSGLGLAGVRIQYF	TGTGCCAGCAGCGGATTAGGACTAGCGGGGGTAAGGATTCAGTACTTC
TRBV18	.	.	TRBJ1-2	CASSQQDNYGYTF	TGTGCCAGCTCACAACAGGACAACTATGGCTACACCTTC
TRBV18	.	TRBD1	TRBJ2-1	CASSGTDRASNNEQFF	TGTGCCAGCTCGGGAACGGACAGGGCCTCCAACAATGAGCAGTTCTTC
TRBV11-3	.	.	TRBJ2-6	CASSPQPSSGANVLTF	TGTGCCAGCAGCCCCCAACCGAGCTCTGGGGCCAACGTCCTGACTTTC
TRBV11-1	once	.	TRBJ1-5	CASSLQLDQPQHF	TGTGCCAGCAGCTTACAGCTAGATCAGCCCCAGCATTTT